This T cell receptor (beta chain) was found in a study of T cell responses to AZD1222 COVID-19 vaccine. Study-level results: The study found vaccine-associated CD4 TCRs spanning spike, dominant at 160-218 and 743-854. None of the repertoires were sampled until the peak T cell response had passed. The donors showed a predominance of white British ancestry and of females, with possible underestimation of clonal diversity.

This table comes from immunoSEQ multiplex PCR, and its TCRdb copy is limited to in-frame clones, with some not included. The sample shows some 130,000 clones, 90% of them seen only once. The V gene's germline CDR1 is SGHRS and CDR2 YFSETQ. The V segment lost 3 bases and the J segment 6 bases; nucleotides outside the gene matches: 4. The CDR3 length is 14 residues. As regards this clone: Its matching antigen is unknown.

This sequence originates from an adult in good health. The rearrangement uses TRBV5-1 and TRBJ2-5, with 11 bases that match TRBD2. Material: peripheral blood, obtained on day 0 of AZD1222 vaccination. CDR3 loop: CASSSTSGVQTQYF. CDR3 DNA: TGCGCCAGCAGCTCGACTAGCGGGGTACAGACCCAGTACTTC.